Listed below are T cell receptor beta chains from one sample, sequenced in a study of blood T cell repertoires in COVID-19. Measured with immunoSEQ multiplex PCR; TCRdb has only the in-frame clones, and not every one. The table has some 200,000 clones, around 80% seen once. The specimen sequenced was peripheral blood. These receptors all stem from a man aged 25-40 years with active or convalescent COVID-19. Both conserved end residues are part of each CDR3. A D gene is named only where the DNA matches it firmly. Size is stated for part of the rows, as once, few or many counts, or as a class when the clone is expanded.

TRBJ1-2 | many | TRBV4-1 | - | TGCGCCAGCAGCCAAGCCACAGGGCCCCACTATGGCTACACCTTC | CASSQATGPHYGYTF
TRBJ2-3 | - | TRBV6-2/TRBV6-3 | TRBD1 | TGTGCCAGCAGTCCCCGGGACAGGGTGGATACGCAGTATTTT | CASSPRDRVDTQYF
TRBJ1-5 | few | TRBV14 | - | TGTGCCAGCAGCCGAGACACCGCCGGGGCCCAGCATTTT | CASSRDTAGAQHF
TRBJ1-2 | - | TRBV28 | - | TGTGCCAGCAGATCATCACAGGATGACTATGGCTACACCTTC | CASRSSQDDYGYTF
TRBJ1-2 | - | TRBV28 | - | TGTGCCAGCAGTCAAATCCGGGGGGAGGGGTATGGCTACACCTTC | CASSQIRGEGYGYTF
TRBJ1-2 | few | TRBV19 | - | TGTGCCACAAGAGGGGGAGCCGGCTATGGCTACACCTTC | CATRGGAGYGYTF
TRBJ2-2 | - | TRBV7-9 | - | TGTGCCAGCAGCTCCGGGTTCAGGGGGGCCGACACCGGGGAGCTGTTTTTT | CASSSGFRGADTGELFF
TRBJ2-7 | - | TRBV27 | TRBD2 | TGTGCCAGCAGTTTAAACGGGAGGGCCGATTACTACGAGCAGTACTTC | CASSLNGRADYYEQYF
TRBJ1-1 | - | TRBV30 | - | TGTGCCTGGAGTCAGCAGGCTCCCGAAGCTTTCTTT | CAWSQQAPEAFF
TRBJ1-5 | once | TRBV5-1 | - | TGCGCCAGCAGCCCCGGGACACTAGATCAGCCCCAGCATTTT | CASSPGTLDQPQHF
TRBJ1-6 | - | TRBV10-2 | - | TGCGCCAGCAGTGAATTCGTGCGTAACAGGGCCAATTCACCCCTCCACTTT | CASSEFVRNRANSPLHF
TRBJ1-4 | - | TRBV6-2/TRBV6-3 | TRBD1 | TGTGCCAGCAGTTATGTGACAGGGAATGAAAAACTGTTTTTT | CASSYVTGNEKLFF
TRBJ1-2 | - | TRBV24-1 | TRBD1 | TGTGCCACCAGTGATTCCCCCGGGACAGGGGAAAACTATGGCTACACCTTC | CATSDSPGTGENYGYTF
TRBJ1-5 | - | TRBV2 | - | TGTGCCAGCAGATTTGAGAGCAATCAGCCCCAGCATTTT | CASRFESNQPQHF
TRBJ2-7 | few | TRBV7-8 | TRBD1 | TGTGCCAGCAGCTCAGCAGGGACAGGGGGTCAGGAGCAGTACTTC | CASSSAGTGGQEQYF
TRBJ2-7 | - | TRBV24-1 | TRBD1 | TGTGCCACCAGTGATCCCGGGACAGGGACGTACGAGCAGTACTTC | CATSDPGTGTYEQYF
TRBJ1-1 | few | TRBV5-4 | - | TGTGCCAGCAGCTTATCTCCGGGGACTGAAGCTTTCTTT | CASSLSPGTEAFF
TRBJ2-6 | once | TRBV10-3 | TRBD1 | TGTGCCATCAGTGAGTCGGGGAGGGACAGGGTGAATGTCCTGACTTTC | CAISESGRDRVNVLTF
TRBJ2-7 | - | TRBV11-3 | TRBD2 | TGTGCCAGCAGCGCGTCCGGGACTAGCGGTGCGTACGAGCAGTACTTC | CASSASGTSGAYEQYF
TRBJ1-4 | - | TRBV28 | TRBD1 | TGTGCCAGCAGGGGGGAGTCGACAGGGAGTAATGAAAAACTGTTTTTT | CASRGESTGSNEKLFF
TRBJ2-7 | - | TRBV10-3 | TRBD1 | TGTGCCATAACCGGGACAGAACCCTACGAGCAGTACTTC | CAITGTEPYEQYF
TRBJ1-5 | once | TRBV9 | - | TGTGCCAGCAGCGTAGGGATCGGGTCACCGAACAATCAGCCCCAGCATTTT | CASSVGIGSPNNQPQHF
TRBJ1-4 | - | TRBV28 | TRBD1 | TGTGCCAGCAGTTTCGCCGGGACAGGGCATGAAAAACTGTTTTTT | CASSFAGTGHEKLFF
TRBJ2-5 | - | TRBV10-1 | - | TGCGCCAGCAGTGAGTCGACAGGGGTTCTTAGCGGGAGACGACAAGAGACCCAGTACTTC | CASSESTGVLSGRRQETQYF
TRBJ1-5 | - | TRBV6-2/TRBV6-3 | TRBD1 | TGTGCCAGCAGTCACGACAGGGCCCCCTCCAATCAGCCCCAGCATTTT | CASSHDRAPSNQPQHF
TRBJ2-7 | - | TRBV5-1 | - | TGCGCCAGCAGCTTTGGCGGGACGAGACCTGTCAGCTCCTACGAGCAGTACTTC | CASSFGGTRPVSSYEQYF
TRBJ1-2 | - | TRBV16 | - | TGTGCCAGCAGCCAATCGACTGGAGGTATTGGCTACACCTTC | CASSQSTGGIGYTF
TRBJ1-1 | - | TRBV27 | - | TGTGCCACCACGCAGCAGGTCACTGAAGCTTTCTTT | CATTQQVTEAFF
TRBJ2-5 | - | TRBV6-6 | TRBD2 | TGTGCCACTAGTCGAGGCCAAGGGACTAGCGTCGGAGAGACCCAGTACTTC | CATSRGQGTSVGETQYF
TRBJ2-7 | - | TRBV25-1 | - | TGTGCCAGCAGGAGCTACGAGCAGTACTTC | CASRSYEQYF
TRBJ1-1 | - | TRBV18 | TRBD1 | TGTGCCAGCTCACCAAACACCAACAGGGGCTGGGCTGAAGCTTTCTTT | CASSPNTNRGWAEAFF
TRBJ1-1 | few | TRBV9 | - | TGTGCCAGCAGCGTTTCGGGGAATTCTGAAGCTTTCTTT | CASSVSGNSEAFF